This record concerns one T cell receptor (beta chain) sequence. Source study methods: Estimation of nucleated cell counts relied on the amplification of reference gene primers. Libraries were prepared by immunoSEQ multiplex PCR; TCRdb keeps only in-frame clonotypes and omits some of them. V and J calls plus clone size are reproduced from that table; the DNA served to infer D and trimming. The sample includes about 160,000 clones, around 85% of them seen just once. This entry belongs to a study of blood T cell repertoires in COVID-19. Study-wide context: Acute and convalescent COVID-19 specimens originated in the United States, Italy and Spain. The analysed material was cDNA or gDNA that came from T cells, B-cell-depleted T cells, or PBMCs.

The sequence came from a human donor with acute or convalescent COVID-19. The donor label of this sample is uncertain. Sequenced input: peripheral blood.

This chain's CDR3 is CATSDYRGGYGYTF. CDR3 DNA sequence: TGTGCCACCAGTGATTACAGGGGAGGCTATGGCTACACCTTC. The chain couples TRBV24-1 to TRBJ1-2; 7 nucleotides agree with TRBD1. The germline gives CDR1 KGHDR, CDR2 SFDVKD. J was trimmed by 4 bases and V by 2 bases; bases with no gene match: 3. The CDR3 is made up of 14 amino acids.